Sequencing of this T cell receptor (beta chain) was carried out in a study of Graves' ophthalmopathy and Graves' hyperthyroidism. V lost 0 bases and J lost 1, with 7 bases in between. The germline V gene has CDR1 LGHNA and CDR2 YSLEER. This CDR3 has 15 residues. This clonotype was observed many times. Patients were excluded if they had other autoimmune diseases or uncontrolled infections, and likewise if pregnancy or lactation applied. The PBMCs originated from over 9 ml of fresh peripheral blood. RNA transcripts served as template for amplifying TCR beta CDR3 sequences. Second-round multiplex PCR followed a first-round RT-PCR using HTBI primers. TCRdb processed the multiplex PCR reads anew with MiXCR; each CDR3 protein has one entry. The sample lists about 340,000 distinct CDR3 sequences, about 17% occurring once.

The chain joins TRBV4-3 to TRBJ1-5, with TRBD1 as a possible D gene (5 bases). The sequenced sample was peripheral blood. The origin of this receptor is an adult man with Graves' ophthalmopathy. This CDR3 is CASSQDHRSNQPQHF. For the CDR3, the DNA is TGCGCCAGCAGCCAAGACCACAGGAGCAATCAGCCCCAGCATTTT.